This TCR beta chain appears in the sequencing data of a study of blood T cells in healthy people across ages. Study-level background: Every two T cells gave about one barcoded beta molecule via template switching. Findings and limits, study-wide: Observed TCR beta diversity per million T cells went down as age went up. This fall followed a roughly linear course with age.

This clonotype showed up just a few times. What it recognizes is unknown. For the second PCR, which ran for roughly 7 to 11 cycles, a sample-barcoded 5' primer and a J-beta primer mix were used. Every individual sample yielded 2.5 million or more paired-end reads (each containing CDR3). MiXCR, applied by TCRdb to the 5' RACE reads, yields one record per CDR3 protein. This table holds 540,000 or so distinct CDR3 sequences, approximately 27% found once. Per sample, no less than 6 micrograms of total RNA were extracted. V dropped 1 base and J dropped 2; count of bases not matched to a gene: 7. The CDR3 is made up of 18 amino acids. Germline-derived CDR1 and CDR2 are LGHNA and YNFKEQ.

The J gene is TRBJ2-3, the V gene TRBV4-2; TRBD2 aligns across 12 bases. Sequencing was performed on blood. This sequence originates from a woman in her seventies in good health. The CDR3 nucleotides are TGTGCCAGCAGCCAAGGCTTCGGACTAGCGGGGACCACAGATACGCAGTATTTT. It yields the protein CASSQGFGLAGTTDTQYF.